This section outlines one TCR beta chain sequence together with its context. At a deep level, the assay was run. Clones were read by immunoSEQ multiplex PCR, and TCRdb kept only the in-frame ones, dropping some. The data show some 2 million clones, roughly 94% seen once. This specimen comes from a study of shared clonotypes between healthy human individuals. Per germline, CDR1 MGHDK and CDR2 SYGVNS. With 4 bases removed from V and 3 bases from J, the gap between germline ends came to 9 bases. This CDR3 contains 13 residues. The chain recombines TRBV25-1 with TRBJ1-1; unclear D gene. This receptor was taken from a man aged 18 to 30 in good health. The source material was naive CD4+ T cells sorted from blood. Subset denoted: CD45RA+ positively selected. CDR3 sequence: CASSVSSDTEAFF. DNA of the CDR3: TGTGCCAGCAGTGTGAGTAGTGACACTGAAGCTTTCTTT.